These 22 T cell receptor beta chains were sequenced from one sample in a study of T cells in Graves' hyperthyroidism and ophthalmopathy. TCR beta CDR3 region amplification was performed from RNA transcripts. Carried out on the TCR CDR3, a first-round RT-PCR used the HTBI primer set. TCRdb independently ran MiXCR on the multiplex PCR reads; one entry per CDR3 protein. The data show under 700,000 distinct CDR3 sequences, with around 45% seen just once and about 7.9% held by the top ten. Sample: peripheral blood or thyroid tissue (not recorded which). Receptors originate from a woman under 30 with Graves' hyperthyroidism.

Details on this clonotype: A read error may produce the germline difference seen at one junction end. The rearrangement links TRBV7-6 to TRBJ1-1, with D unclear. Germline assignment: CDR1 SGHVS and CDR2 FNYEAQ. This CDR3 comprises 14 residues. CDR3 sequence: CASSLEGGFTEAFF. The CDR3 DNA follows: TGCGCCAGCAGCTTGGAGGGAGGGTTCACTGAAGCTTTCTTT.

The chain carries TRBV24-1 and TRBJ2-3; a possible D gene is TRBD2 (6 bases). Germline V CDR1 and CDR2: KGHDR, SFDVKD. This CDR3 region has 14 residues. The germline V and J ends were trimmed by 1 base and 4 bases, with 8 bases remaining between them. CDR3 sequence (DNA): TGTGCCACCAGTGATTTACTAGCCTCAGATACGCAGTATTTT. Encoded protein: CATSDLLASDTQYF.

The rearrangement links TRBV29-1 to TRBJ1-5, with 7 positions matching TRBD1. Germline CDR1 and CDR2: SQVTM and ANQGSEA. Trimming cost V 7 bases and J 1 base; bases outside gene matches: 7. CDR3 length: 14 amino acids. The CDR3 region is CSARQGLSNQPQHF. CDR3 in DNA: TGCAGCGCTAGACAGGGTCTAAGCAATCAGCCCCAGCATTTT.

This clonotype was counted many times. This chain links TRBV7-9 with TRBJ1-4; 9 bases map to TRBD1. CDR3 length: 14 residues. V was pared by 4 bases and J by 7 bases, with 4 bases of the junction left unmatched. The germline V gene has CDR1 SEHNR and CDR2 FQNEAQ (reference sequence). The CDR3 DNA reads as TGTGCCAGCAGCTCGGACAGGGGTGTTGAAAAACTGTTTTTT. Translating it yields CASSSDRGVEKLFF.

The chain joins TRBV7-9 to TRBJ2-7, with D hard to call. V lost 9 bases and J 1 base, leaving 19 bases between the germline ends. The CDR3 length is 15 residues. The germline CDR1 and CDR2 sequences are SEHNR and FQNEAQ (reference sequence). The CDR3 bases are TGTGCCAGTAGTATAGATCATGACGAATCCTACGAGCAGTACTTC. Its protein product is CASSIDHDESYEQYF.

The CDR3 reads CASRGTGRNSPLHF. The DNA for the CDR3 is TGTGCCAGCAGGGGGACTGGACGTAATTCACCCCTCCACTTT. The V gene is TRBV25-1, the J gene TRBJ1-6; TRBD1 is a possible D gene (5 bases). CDR1 is MGHDK, CDR2 SYGVNS, per germline. V was cut by 6 bases and J by 6 bases, with 12 bases left in between. The CDR3 spans 14 residues.

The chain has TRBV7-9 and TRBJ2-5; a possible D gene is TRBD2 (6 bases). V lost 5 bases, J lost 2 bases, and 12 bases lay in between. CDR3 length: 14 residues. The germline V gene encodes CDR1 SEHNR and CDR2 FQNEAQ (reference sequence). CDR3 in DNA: TGTGCCAGCAGCCCTGGACTAAATCAAGAGACCCAGTACTTC. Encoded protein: CASSPGLNQETQYF.

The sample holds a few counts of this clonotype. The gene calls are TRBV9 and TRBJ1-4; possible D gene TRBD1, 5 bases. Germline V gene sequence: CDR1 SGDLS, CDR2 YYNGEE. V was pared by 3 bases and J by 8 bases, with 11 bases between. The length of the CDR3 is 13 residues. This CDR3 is CASSAAGGEKLFF. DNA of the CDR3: TGTGCCAGCAGCGCGGCCGGGGGGGAAAAACTGTTTTTT.

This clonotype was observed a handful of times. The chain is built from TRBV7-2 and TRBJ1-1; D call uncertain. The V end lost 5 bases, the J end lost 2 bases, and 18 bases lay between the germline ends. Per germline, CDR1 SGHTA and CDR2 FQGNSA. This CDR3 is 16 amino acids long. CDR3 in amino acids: CASSQDRADLNTEAFF. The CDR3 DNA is TGTGCCAGCAGCCAAGATAGGGCAGATCTAAACACTGAAGCTTTCTTT.

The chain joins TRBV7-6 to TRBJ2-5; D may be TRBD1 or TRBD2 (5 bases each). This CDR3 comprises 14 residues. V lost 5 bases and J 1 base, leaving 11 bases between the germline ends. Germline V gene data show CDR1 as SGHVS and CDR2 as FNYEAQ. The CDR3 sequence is CASSIRGPQETQYF. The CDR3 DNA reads TGTGCCAGCAGCATTAGGGGACCCCAAGAGACCCAGTACTTC.

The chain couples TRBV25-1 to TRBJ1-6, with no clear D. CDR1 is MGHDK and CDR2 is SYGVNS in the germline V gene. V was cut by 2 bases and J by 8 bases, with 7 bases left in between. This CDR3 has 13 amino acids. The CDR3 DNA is TGTGCCAGCAGTGAAATTCGGGATTCACCCCTCCACTTT. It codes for CASSEIRDSPLHF.

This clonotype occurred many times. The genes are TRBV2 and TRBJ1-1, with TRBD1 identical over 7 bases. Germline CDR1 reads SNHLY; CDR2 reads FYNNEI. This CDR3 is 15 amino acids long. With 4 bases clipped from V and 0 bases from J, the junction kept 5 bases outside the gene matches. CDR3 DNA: TGTGCCAGCAGTGCCTTGACAGGGATGAACACTGAAGCTTTCTTT. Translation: CASSALTGMNTEAFF.

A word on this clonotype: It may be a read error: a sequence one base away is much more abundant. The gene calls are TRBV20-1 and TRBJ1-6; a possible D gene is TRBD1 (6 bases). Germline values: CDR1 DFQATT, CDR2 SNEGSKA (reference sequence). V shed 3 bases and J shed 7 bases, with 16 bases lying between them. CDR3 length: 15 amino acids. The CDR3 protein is CSARDLGGTNSPLHF. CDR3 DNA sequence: TGCAGTGCTAGGGACCTTGGGGGCACGAATTCACCCCTCCACTTT.

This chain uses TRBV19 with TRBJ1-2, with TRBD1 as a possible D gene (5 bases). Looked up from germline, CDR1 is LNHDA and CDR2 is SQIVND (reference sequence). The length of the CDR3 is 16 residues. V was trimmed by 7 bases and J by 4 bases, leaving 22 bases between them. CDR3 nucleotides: TGTGCCAGTACCGACCCCCGGGCAGGGCCTCGCTATGGCTACACCTTC. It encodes CASTDPRAGPRYGYTF.

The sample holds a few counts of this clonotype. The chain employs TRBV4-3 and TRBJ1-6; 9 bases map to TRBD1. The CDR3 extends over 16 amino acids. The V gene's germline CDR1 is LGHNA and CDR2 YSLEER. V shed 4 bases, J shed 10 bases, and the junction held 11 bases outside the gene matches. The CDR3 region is CASSPGQGTSKSPLHF. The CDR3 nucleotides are TGCGCCAGCAGCCCCGGACAGGGGACATCAAAATCACCCCTCCACTTT.

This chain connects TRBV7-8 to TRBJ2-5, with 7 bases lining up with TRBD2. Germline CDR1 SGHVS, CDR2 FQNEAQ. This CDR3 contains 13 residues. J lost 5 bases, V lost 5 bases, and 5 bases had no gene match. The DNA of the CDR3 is TGTGCCAGCAGCAGGACTAGTTCGGAGACCCAGTACTTC. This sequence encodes CASSRTSSETQYF.

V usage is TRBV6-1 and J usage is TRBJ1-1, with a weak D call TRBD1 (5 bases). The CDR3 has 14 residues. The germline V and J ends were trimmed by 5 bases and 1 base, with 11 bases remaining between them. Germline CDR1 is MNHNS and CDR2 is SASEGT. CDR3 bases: TGTGCCAGCAGTATAGGGGCAGGGAACACTGAAGCTTTCTTT. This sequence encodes CASSIGAGNTEAFF.

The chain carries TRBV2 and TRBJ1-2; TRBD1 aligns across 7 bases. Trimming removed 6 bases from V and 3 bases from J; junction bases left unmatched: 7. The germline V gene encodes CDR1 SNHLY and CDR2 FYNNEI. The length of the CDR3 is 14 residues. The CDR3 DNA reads TGTGCCAGCAGCCAACCGGGACAGCACTATGGCTACACCTTC. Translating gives CASSQPGQHYGYTF. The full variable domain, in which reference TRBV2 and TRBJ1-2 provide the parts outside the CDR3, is EPEVTQTPSHQVTQMGQEVILRCVPISNHLYFYWYRQILGQKVEFLVSFYNNEISEKSEIFDDQFSVERPDGSNFTLKIRSTKLEDSAMYFCASSQPGQHYGYTFGSGTRLTVV.

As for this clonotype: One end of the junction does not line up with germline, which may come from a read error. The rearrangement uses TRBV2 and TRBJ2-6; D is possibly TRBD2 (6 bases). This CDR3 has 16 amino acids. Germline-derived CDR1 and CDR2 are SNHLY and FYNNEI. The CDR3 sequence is CASKEGPYSGANVLTF. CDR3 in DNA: TGCGCCAGCAAGGAGGGACCGTACTCTGGGGCCAACGTCCTGACTTTC.

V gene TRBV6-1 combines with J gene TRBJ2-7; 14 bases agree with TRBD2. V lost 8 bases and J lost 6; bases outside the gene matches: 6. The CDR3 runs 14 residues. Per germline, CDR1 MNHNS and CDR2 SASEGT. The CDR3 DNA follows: TGTGCCAGCCTTGGACTAGCGGGAGGTGGCGAGCAGTACTTC. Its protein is CASLGLAGGGEQYF.

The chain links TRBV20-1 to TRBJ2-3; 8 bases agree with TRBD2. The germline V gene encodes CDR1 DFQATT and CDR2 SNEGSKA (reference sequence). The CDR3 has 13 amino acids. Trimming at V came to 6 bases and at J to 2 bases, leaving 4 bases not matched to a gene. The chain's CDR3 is CSARTSPTDTQYF. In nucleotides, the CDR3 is TGCAGTGCCCGGACTAGCCCCACAGATACGCAGTATTTT.

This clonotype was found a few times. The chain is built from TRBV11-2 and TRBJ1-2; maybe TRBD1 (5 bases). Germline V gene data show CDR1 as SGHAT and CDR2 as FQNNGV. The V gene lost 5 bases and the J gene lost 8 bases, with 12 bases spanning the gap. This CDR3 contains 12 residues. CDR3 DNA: TGTGCCAGCAGCGGGGCGTTGGTAGGCTACACCTTC. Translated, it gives CASSGALVGYTF. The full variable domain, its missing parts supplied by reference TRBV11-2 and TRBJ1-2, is EAGVAQSPRYKIIEKRQSVAFWCNPISGHATLYWYQQILGQGPKLLIQFQNNGVVDDSQLPKDRFSAERLKGVDSTLKIQPAKLEDSAVYLCASSGALVGYTFGSGTRLTVV.